The present entry profiles one T cell receptor beta chain with its context. Unique molecular identifiers were incorporated during preparation of the TCRbeta library. Via MiXCR, TCRdb re-called the PCR reads, giving one row per CDR3 protein. The data contain 500,000 to 600,000 distinct CDR3 sequences, around 18% of them singletons. These data originate in a study of T-cell reconstitution after alpha-beta-depleted transplantation in children. Germline-derived CDR1 and CDR2 are LGHDT and YNNKEL (reference sequence). Trimming cost V 0 bases and J 3 bases, with 6 bases left between them. The CDR3 contains 14 residues.

This sequence originates from a human donor who donated a stem cell graft to a child with acute lymphoblastic leukemia. This material consisted of PBMCs from the stem cell graft donor, taken from the stem cell graft. The chain couples TRBV3-1 to TRBJ1-5; D remains unclear. CDR3 bases: TGTGCCAGCAGCCAAGAGCCGAACAATCAGCCCCAGCATTTT. Translation gives CASSQEPNNQPQHF.